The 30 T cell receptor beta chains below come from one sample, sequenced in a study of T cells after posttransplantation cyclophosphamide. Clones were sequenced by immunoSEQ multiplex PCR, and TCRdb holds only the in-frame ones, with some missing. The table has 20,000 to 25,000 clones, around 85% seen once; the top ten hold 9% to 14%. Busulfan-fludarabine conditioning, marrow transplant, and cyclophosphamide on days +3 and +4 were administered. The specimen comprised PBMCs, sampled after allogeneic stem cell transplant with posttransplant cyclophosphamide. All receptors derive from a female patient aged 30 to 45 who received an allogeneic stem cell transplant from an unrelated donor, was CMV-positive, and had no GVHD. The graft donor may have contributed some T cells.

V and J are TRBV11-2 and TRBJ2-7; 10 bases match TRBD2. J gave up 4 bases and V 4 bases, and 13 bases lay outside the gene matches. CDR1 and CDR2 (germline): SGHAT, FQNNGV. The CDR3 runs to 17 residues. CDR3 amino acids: CASSSWDPSGGGYEQYF. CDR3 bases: TGTGCCAGCAGCTCGTGGGACCCTAGCGGGGGAGGGTACGAGCAGTACTTC.

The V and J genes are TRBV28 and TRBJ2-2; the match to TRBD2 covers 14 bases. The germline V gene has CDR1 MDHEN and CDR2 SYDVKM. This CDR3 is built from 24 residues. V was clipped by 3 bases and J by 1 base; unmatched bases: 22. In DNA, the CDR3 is TGTGCCAGCAGTTTTCGGTGGATCTACGGACTAGCGGGGGGAAACCTAGAGAACACCGGGGAGCTGTTTTTT. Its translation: CASSFRWIYGLAGGNLENTGELFF. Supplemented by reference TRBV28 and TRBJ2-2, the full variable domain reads DVKVTQSSRYLVKRTGEKVFLECVQDMDHENMFWYRQDPGLGLRLIYFSYDVKMKEKGDIPEGYSVSREKKERFSLILESASTNQTSMYLCASSFRWIYGLAGGNLENTGELFFGEGSRLTVL.

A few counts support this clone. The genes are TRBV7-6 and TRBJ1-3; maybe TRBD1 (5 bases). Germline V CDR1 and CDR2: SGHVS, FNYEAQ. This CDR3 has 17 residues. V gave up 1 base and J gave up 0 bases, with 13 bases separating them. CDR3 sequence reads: CASSLVLGGDSGNTIYF. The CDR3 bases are TGTGCCAGCAGCTTAGTGCTCGGGGGGGACTCTGGAAACACCATATATTTT.

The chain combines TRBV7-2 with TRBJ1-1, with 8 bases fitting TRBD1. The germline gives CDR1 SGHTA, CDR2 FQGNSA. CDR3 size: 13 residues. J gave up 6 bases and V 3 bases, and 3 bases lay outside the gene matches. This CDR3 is CASSLQGAAEAFF. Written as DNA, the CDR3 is TGTGCCAGCAGCTTGCAGGGGGCTGCTGAAGCTTTCTTT.

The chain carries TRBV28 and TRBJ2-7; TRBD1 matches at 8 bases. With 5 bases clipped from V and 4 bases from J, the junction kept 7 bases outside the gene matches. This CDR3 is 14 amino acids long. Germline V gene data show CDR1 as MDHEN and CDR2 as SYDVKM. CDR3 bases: TGTGCCAGCAGTGACAGGGGATTTTCATACGAGCAGTACTTC. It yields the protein CASSDRGFSYEQYF.

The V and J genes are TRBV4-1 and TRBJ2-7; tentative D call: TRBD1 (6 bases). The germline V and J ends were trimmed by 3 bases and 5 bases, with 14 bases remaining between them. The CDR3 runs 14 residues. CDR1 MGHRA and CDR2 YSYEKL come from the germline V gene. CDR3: CASSQGHLRDEQYF. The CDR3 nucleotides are TGCGCCAGCAGCCAGGGACATCTTCGGGACGAGCAGTACTTC.

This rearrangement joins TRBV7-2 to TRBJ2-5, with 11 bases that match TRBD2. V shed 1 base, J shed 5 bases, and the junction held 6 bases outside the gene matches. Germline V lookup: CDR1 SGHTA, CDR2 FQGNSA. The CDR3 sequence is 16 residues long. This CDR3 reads CASSLGLAGGGETQYF. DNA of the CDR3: TGTGCCAGCAGCTTAGGGCTAGCGGGGGGCGGGGAGACCCAGTACTTC. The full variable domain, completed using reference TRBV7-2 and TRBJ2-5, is GAGVSQSPSNKVTEKGKDVELRCDPISGHTALYWYRQSLGQGLEFLIYFQGNSAPDKSGLPSDRFSAERTGGSVSTLTIQRTQQEDSAVYLCASSLGLAGGGETQYFGPGTRLLVL.

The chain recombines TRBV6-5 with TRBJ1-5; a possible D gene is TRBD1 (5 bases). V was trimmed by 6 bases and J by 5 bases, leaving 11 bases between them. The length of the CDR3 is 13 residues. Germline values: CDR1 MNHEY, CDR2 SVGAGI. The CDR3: CASSRGAYQPQHF. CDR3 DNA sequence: TGTGCCAGCAGCCGCGGGGCATATCAGCCCCAGCATTTT.

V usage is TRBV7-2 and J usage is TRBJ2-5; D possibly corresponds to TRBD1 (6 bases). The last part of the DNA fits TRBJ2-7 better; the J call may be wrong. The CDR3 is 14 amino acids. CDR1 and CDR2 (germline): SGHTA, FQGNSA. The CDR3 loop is CASSLAPQGPEQYF. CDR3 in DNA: TGTGCCAGCAGCTTAGCACCACAGGGACCCGAGCAGTACTTC.

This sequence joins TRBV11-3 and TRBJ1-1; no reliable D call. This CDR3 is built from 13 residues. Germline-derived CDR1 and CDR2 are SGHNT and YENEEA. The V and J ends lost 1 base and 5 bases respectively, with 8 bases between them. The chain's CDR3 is CASSLVGVTEAFF. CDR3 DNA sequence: TGTGCCAGCAGCTTAGTCGGGGTAACTGAAGCTTTCTTT.

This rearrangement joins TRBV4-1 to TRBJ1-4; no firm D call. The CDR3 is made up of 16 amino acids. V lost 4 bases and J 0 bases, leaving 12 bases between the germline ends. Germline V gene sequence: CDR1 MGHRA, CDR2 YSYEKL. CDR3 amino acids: CASSRGDYATNEKLFF. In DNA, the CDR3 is TGCGCCAGCAGCCGCGGTGATTACGCAACTAATGAAAAACTGTTTTTT.

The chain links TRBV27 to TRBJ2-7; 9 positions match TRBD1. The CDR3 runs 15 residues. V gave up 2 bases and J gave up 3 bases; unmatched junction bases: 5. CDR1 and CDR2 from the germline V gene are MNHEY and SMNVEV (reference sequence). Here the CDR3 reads CASSLGTGYGYEQYF. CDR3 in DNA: TGTGCCAGCAGTTTAGGGACAGGGTATGGCTACGAGCAGTACTTC.

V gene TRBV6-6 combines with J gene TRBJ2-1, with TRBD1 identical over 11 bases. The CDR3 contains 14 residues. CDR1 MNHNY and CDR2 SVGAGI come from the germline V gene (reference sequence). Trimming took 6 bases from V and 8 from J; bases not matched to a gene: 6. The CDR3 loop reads CASRMGQGGYEQFF. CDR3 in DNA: TGTGCCAGCAGGATGGGACAGGGGGGTTATGAGCAGTTCTTC.

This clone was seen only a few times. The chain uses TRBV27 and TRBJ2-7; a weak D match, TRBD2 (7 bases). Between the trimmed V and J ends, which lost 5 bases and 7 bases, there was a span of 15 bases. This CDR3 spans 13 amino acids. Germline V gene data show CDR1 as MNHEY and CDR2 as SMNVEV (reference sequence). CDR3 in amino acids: CASSDGGAREQYF. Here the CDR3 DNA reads TGTGCCAGCAGTGATGGGGGGGCCCGGGAGCAGTACTTC.

The chain's CDR3 is CASTEVLLASTGELFF. The CDR3 region has the DNA TGTGCCAGCACCGAGGTACTACTAGCCTCCACCGGGGAGCTGTTTTTT. The V and J genes are TRBV6-6 and TRBJ2-2, with D possibly matching TRBD2 (6 bases). Germline V gene data show CDR1 as MNHNY and CDR2 as SVGAGI (reference sequence). The CDR3 length is 16 residues. V lost 7 bases, J lost 4 bases, and 19 bases lay in between.

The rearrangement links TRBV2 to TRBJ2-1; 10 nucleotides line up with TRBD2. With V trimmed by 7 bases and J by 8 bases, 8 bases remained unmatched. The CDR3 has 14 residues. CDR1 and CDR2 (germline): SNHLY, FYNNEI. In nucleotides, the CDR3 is TGTGCCAGCAAGCCGGGACTAGCGATCGATGAGCAGTTCTTC. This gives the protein CASKPGLAIDEQFF. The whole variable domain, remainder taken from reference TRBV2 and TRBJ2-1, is EPEVTQTPSHQVTQMGQEVILRCVPISNHLYFYWYRQILGQKVEFLVSFYNNEISEKSEIFDDQFSVERPDGSNFTLKIRSTKLEDSAMYFCASKPGLAIDEQFFGPGTRLTVL.

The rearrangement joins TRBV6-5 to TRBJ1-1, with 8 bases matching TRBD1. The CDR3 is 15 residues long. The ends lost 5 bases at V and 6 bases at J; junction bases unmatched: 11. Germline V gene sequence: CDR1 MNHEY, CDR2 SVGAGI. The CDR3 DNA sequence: TGTGCCAGCAGTGGGTTGACAGGGGCAGGGGCTGAAGCTTTCTTT. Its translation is CASSGLTGAGAEAFF.

CDR3 coding DNA: TGCAGCGCTGGGGCAGGTGGGGCTAGCACAGATACGCAGTATTTT. Translation gives CSAGAGGASTDTQYF. V usage is TRBV29-1 and J usage is TRBJ2-3; possible D gene TRBD1, 5 bases. Trimming stripped 7 bases from V and 0 bases from J, with 17 bases between. Germline lookup yields CDR1 SQVTM and CDR2 ANQGSEA. The CDR3 totals 15 residues.

CDR3 region: CASSPAANANYGYTF. The CDR3 nucleotides read TGTGCCAGCAGCCCAGCAGCGAACGCTAACTATGGCTACACCTTC. This sequence joins TRBV7-2 and TRBJ1-2; D is uncertain. The V gene lost 5 bases and the J gene lost 0 bases, with 13 bases spanning the gap. The germline V gene has CDR1 SGHTA and CDR2 FQGNSA. The CDR3 runs to 15 residues.

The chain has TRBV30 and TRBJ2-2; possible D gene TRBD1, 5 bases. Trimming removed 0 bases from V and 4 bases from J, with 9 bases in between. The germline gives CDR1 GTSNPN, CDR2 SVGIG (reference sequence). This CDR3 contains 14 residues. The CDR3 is CAWSVQVSTGELFF. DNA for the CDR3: TGTGCCTGGAGTGTACAGGTCTCCACCGGGGAGCTGTTTTTT.

The CDR3 reads CAWRAGGPNTGELFF. For the CDR3, the DNA is TGTGCCTGGAGGGCGGGGGGGCCGAACACCGGGGAGCTGTTTTTT. This chain uses TRBV30 with TRBJ2-2, with 9 bases matching TRBD2. Germline V gene sequence: CDR1 GTSNPN, CDR2 SVGIG (reference sequence). The V segment lost 3 bases and the J segment 0 bases; nucleotides outside the gene matches: 2. This CDR3 is built from 15 residues.

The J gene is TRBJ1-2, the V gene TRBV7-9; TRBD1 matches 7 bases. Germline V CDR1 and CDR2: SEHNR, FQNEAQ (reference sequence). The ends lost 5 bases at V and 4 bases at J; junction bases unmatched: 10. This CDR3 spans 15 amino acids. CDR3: CASSPPSHRGYGYTF. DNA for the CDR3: TGTGCCAGCAGCCCCCCCTCCCACAGGGGCTATGGCTACACCTTC.

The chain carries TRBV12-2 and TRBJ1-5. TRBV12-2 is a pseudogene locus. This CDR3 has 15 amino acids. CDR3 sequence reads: CASRLALRPGQPQHF. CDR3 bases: TGTGCAAGTCGCTTAGCGCTCCGGCCGGGTCAGCCCCAGCATTTT.

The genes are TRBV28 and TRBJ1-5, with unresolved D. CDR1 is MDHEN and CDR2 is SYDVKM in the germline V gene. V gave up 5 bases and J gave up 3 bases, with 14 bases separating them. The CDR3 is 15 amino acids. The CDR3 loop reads CASSDLWVLNQPQHF. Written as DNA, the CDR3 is TGTGCCAGCAGTGACTTATGGGTCCTCAATCAGCCCCAGCATTTT.

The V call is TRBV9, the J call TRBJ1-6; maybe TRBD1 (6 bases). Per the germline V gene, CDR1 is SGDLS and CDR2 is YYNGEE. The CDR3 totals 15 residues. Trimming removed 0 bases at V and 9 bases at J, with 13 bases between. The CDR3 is CASSVEGDYSSPLHF. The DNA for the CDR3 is TGTGCCAGCAGCGTAGAGGGGGATTACTCTTCACCCCTCCACTTT. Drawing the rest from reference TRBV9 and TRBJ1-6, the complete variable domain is DSGVTQTPKHLITATGQRVTLRCSPRSGDLSVYWYQQSLDQGLQFLIQYYNGEERAKGNILERFSAQQFPDLHSELNLSSLELGDSALYFCASSVEGDYSSPLHFGNGTRLTVT.

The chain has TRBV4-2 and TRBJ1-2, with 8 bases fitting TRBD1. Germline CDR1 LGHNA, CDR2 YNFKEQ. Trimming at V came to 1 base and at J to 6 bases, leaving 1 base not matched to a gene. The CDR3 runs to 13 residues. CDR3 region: CASSQGTGNGYTF. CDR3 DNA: TGTGCCAGCAGCCAAGGGACAGGGAATGGCTACACCTTC.

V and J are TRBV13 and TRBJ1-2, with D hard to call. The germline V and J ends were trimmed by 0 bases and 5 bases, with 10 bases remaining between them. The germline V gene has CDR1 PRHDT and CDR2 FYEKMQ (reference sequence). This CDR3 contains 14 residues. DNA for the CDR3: TGTGCCAGCAGCTTAGGTTCCCCAACTTATGGCTACACCTTC. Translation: CASSLGSPTYGYTF. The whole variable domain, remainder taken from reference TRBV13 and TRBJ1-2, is AAGVIQSPRHLIKEKRETATLKCYPIPRHDTVYWYQQGPGQDPQFLISFYEKMQSDKGSIPDRFSAQQFSDYHSELNMSSLELGDSALYFCASSLGSPTYGYTFGSGTRLTVV.

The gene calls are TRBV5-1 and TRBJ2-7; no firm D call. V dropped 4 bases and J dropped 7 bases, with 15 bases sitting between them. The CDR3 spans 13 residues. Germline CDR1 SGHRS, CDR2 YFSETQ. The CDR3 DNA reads TGCGCCAGCAGCACCTGGCAAACTACGGAGCAGTACTTC. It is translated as CASSTWQTTEQYF.

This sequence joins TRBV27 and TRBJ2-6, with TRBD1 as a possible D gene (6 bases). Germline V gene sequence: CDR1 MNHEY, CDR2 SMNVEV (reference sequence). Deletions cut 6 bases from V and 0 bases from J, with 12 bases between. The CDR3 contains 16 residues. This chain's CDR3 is CASSLEGVSGANVLTF. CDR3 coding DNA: TGTGCCAGCAGCTTAGAGGGGGTCTCTGGGGCCAACGTCCTGACTTTC.

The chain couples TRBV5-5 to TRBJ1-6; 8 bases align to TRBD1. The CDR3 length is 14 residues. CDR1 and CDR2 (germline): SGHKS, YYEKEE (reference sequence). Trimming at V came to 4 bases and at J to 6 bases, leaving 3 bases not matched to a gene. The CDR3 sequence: CASSRTGFNSPLHF. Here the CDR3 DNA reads TGTGCCAGCAGCCGGACAGGGTTTAATTCACCCCTCCACTTT.